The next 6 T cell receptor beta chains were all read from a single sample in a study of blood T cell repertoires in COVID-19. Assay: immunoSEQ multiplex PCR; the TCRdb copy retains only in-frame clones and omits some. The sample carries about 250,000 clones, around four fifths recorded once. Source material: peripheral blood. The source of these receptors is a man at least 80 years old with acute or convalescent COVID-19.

As DNA, the CDR3 is TGTGCCAGCAGCCCTACTCTGTACGGGTACGAGCAGTACTTC. Amino acid sequence: CASSPTLYGYEQYF. This chain links TRBV7-2 with TRBJ2-7, with D unclear. Germline values: CDR1 SGHTA, CDR2 FQGNSA. Trimming removed 5 bases at V and 4 bases at J, with 15 bases between. CDR3 length: 14 residues.

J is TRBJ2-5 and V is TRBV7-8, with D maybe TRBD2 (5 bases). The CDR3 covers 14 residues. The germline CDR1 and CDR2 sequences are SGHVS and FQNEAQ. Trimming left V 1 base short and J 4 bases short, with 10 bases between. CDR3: CASSLGTGLETQYF. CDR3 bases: TGTGCCAGCAGCTTAGGTACGGGATTAGAGACCCAGTACTTC. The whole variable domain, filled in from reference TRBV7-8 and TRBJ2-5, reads GAGVSQSPRYKVAKRGQDVALRCDPISGHVSLFWYQQALGQGPEFLTYFQNEAQLDKSGLPSDRFFAERPEGSVSTLKIQRTQQEDSAVYLCASSLGTGLETQYFGPGTRLLVL.

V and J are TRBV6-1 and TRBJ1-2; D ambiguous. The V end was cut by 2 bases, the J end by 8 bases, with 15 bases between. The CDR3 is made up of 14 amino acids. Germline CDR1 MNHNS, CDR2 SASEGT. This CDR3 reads CASSERPGIHGYTF. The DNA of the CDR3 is TGTGCCAGCAGTGAACGACCGGGGATTCACGGCTACACCTTC.

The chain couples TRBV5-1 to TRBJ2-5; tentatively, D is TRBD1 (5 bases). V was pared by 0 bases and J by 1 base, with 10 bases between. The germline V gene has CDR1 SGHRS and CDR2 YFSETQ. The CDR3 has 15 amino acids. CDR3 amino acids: CASSLATGFQETQYF. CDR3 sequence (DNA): TGCGCCAGCAGCTTGGCCACAGGATTCCAAGAGACCCAGTACTTC.

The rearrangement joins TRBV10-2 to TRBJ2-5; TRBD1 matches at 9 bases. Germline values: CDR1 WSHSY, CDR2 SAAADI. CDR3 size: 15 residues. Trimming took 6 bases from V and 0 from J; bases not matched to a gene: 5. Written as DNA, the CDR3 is TGCGCCAGCAGATCGGGACAGGGCAACCAAGAGACCCAGTACTTC. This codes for CASRSGQGNQETQYF.

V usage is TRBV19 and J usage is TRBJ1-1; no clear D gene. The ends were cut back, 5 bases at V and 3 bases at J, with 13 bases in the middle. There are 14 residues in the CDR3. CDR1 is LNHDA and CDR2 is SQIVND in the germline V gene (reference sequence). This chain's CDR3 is CASSPHLGDTEAFF. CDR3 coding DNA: TGTGCCAGTAGTCCACACCTCGGGGACACTGAAGCTTTCTTT.